The present entry profiles one TCR beta chain with its context. This clonotype was seen ten or more times. It has no known antigen specificity. Base qualities are not at hand, and no much larger clone is one base apart. This specimen comes from a study of T cells in Graves' hyperthyroidism and ophthalmopathy (dated by TCRdb to between 2017 and 2020). Regarding the complete study: Peripheral blood was sampled at the time of initial diagnosis, prior to any treatment. TCR V-J signatures able to tell the groups apart were searched for in a discovery cohort of about a hundred patients, of whom 40 to 45 had Graves' ophthalmopathy and 55 to 60 had stable Graves' hyperthyroidism. Prospective prediction of ophthalmopathy was tested in an independent validation cohort consisting of roughly 19 hyperthyroidism patients and some 15 patients who later progressed to ophthalmopathy. The 100 discovery patients were randomly split 7:3 into training and test sets. The study also compared thyroid tissue and blood T-cell repertoires from several Graves' hyperthyroidism patients. After sampling, hyperthyroidism patients received methimazole starting at 30 mg daily, and ophthalmopathy patients received high-dose intravenous methylprednisolone. According to the paper, TCR Vbeta CDR3 sequencing was carried out on more than 120 peripheral blood samples, which came from 40 to 45 ophthalmopathy, roughly 75 hyperthyroidism and approximately 17 progressor patients.

Ophthalmopathy patients had moderately to severely active disease, Clinical Activity Score of at least 3, NOSPECS grade of at least 4, and duration under 3 months. Any patient with an uncontrolled infection, another autoimmune disease, pregnancy or lactation was excluded. Diagnoses relied on clinical symptoms, serum thyroxine and TRAb, thyroid ultrasound and orbital computed tomography. PBMCs were isolated from about 9 ml of fresh peripheral blood by Ficoll-Paque density gradient centrifugation. Trizol reagent was used to extract total RNA, and RNA quality was then checked on an Agilent 2100 Bioanalyzer. What the research found in general, with its limitations: Most expanded thyroid clonotypes (frequency above 0.001) were also detected in blood, suggesting blood repertoires may reflect thyroid immune responses. In cross-validation, a model built on a 13 V-J signature told ophthalmopathy apart from stable hyperthyroidism with less than 90% sensitivity and about 81% specificity, and in testing the same model reached 80%/75%. In validation, the model predicted progression to ophthalmopathy a median of 6.5 months before onset, with roughly 68% sensitivity and 72.22% specificity. No statistical method was used to set the sample size in advance, and investigators knew the group allocation.

Reading the germline V gene gives CDR1 MDHEN and CDR2 SYDVKM. The CDR3 measures 17 amino acids from cysteine to phenylalanine. Only CDR3 DNA is held: 51 bases, read in frame from base 1. For this chain, trimming is 6 bases at the V end and 1 base at the J end, and the number of junction bases without a gene match is 13. The TCR beta CDR3 regions were amplified from RNA transcripts. The TCR CDR3 was subjected to a first round of RT-PCR using the HTBI primer set and the Qiagen OneStep RT-PCR kit. Libraries were constructed in a second round of multiplex PCR, after which size selection and purification were performed. The libraries were sequenced on an Illumina HiSeq2000 using paired-end 100 bp reads. In the paper's pipeline: Raw data were processed with SOAPnuke, discarding reads with adapters, uncalled bases, mean Phred below 15, or no exact constant-primer or identifier match. High-quality paired reads were merged with COPE v1.2.5, and unique nucleotide sequences were defined as clonotypes. Clonotypes were aligned to IMGT TRBV, TRBD and TRBJ reference segments using MiTCR v1.1. Only V-J combinations with frequency above 0.0001, covering 99.2% of repertoires, were analysed. The TCS score was defined as F50 (clonal expansion) divided by E x V (chaos), with BLOSUM62-based TCRdist calculated between CDR3 peptides within each V-J. Welch's t-statistics and random forest reduced 450 to 600 V-J features to 10 to 15, which were used in a naive Bayes classifier (R e1071). TCRdb ran its own pipeline on the public reads, namely fastp trimming at Q25 and MiXCR clone calling, and kept in-frame beta chains. Under each unique CDR3 protein, matching rows form one entry showing the most common genes and DNA. The authors' filters were not applied to this entry. The table for this sample lists under 400,000 distinct CDR3 sequences; 15% to 20% of them were counted only once. The ten top clones hold around 16% of the sample.

The chain is encoded by TRBV28 joined to TRBJ2-7; 9 of the junction bases match TRBD2. The sample was blood. The clonotype originates from a woman in her 40s with Graves' ophthalmopathy. The CDR3 corresponds to CASSSPGTGLASYEQYF. The DNA sequence is TGTGCCAGCAGCAGTCCGGGTACCGGACTAGCGTCCTACGAGCAGTACTTC.